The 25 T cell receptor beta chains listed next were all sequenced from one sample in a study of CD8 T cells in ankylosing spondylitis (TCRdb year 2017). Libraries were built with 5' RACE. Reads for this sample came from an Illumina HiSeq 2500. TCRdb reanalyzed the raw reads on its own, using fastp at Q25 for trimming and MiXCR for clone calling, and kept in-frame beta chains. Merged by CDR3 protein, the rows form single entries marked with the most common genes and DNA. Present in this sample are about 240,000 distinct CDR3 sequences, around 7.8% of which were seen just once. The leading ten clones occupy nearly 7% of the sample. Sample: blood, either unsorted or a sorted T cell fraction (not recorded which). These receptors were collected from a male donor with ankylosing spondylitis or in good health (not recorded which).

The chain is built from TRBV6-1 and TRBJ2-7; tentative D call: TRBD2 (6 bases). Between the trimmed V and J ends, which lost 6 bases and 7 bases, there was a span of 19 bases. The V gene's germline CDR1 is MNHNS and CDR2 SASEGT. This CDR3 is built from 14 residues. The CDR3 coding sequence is TGTGCCAGCAGCCGGGACTTTTCCTACGAAGAGCAGTACTTC. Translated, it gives CASSRDFSYEEQYF.

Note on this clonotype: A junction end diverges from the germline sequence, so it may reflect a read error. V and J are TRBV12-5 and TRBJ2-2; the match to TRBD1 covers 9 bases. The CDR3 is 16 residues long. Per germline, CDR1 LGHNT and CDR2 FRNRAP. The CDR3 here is CAIGSTGQGFPGELFF. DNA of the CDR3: TGTGCTATTGGTTCGACCGGACAGGGGTTTCCCGGGGAGCTGTTTTTT.

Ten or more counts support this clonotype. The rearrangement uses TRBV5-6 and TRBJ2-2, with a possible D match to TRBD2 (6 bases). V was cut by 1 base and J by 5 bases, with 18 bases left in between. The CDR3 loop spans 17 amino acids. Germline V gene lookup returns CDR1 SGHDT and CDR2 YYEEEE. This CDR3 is CASSLTQSGVPTGELFF. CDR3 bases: TGTGCCAGCAGCTTGACGCAGTCGGGAGTACCGACCGGGGAGCTGTTTTTT.

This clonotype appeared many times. CDR3 residues: CASSTLTGGGGQPQHF. CDR3 DNA: TGTGCCAGCAGTACCTTGACAGGGGGCGGCGGTCAGCCCCAGCATTTT. The rearrangement joins TRBV6-2 or TRBV6-3 to TRBJ1-5; TRBD1 matches 10 bases. In germline, CDR1 is MNHEY, CDR2 SVGEGT. The CDR3 covers 16 residues. V dropped 5 bases and J dropped 6; count of bases not matched to a gene: 10.

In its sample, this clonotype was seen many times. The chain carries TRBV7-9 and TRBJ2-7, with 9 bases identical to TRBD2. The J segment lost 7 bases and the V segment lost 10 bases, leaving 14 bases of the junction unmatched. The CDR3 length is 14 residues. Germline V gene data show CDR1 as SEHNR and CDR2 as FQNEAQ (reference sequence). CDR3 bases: TGTGCCATTTCTAGCGGGACGCGGGCTGGGGAGCAGTACTTC. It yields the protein CAISSGTRAGEQYF.

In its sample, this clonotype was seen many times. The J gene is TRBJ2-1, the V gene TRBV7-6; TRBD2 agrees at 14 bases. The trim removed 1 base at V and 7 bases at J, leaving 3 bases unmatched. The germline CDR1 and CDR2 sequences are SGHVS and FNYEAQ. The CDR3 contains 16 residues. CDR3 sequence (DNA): TGTGCCAGCAGCTTAGATGGGACTAGCGGGAGAAATGAGCAGTTCTTC. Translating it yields CASSLDGTSGRNEQFF.

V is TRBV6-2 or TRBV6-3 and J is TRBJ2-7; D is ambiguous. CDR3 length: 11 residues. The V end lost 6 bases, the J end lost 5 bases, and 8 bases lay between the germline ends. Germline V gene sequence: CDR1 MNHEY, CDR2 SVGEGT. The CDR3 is CASRGYNEQYF. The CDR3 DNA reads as TGTGCCAGCAGGGGCTACAACGAGCAGTACTTC.

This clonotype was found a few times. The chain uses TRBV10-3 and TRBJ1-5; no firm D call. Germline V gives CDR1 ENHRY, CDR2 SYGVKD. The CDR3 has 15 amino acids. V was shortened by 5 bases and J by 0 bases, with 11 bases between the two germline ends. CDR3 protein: CAISSGIYSNQPQHF. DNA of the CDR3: TGTGCCATCAGTTCCGGGATTTATAGCAATCAGCCCCAGCATTTT.

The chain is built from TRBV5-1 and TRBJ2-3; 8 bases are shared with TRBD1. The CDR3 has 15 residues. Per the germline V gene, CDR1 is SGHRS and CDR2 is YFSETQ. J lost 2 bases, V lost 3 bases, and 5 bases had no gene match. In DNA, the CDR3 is TGCGCCAGCAGCTCTAGGGACAGGACCACAGATACGCAGTATTTT. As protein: CASSSRDRTTDTQYF.

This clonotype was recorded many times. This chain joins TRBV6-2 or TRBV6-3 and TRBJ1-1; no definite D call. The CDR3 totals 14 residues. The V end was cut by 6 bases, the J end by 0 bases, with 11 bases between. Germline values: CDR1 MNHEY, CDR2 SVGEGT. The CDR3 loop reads CASSQGSLNTEAFF. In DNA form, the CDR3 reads TGTGCCAGCAGCCAAGGGTCACTGAACACTGAAGCTTTCTTT.

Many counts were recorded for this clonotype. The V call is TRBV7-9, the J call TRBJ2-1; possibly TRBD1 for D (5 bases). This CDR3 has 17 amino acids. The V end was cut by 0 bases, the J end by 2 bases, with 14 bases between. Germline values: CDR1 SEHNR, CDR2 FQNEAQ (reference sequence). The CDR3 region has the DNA TGTGCCAGCAGCTTAGCGTTATCACAGGCGCCCTACAATGAGCAGTTCTTC. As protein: CASSLALSQAPYNEQFF.

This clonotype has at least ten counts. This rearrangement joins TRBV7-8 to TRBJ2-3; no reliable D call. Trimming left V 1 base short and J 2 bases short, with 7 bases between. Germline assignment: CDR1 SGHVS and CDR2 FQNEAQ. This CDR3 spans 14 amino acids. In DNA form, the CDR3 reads TGTGCCAGCAGCTTAGTGGTCCACACAGATACGCAGTATTTT. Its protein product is CASSLVVHTDTQYF.

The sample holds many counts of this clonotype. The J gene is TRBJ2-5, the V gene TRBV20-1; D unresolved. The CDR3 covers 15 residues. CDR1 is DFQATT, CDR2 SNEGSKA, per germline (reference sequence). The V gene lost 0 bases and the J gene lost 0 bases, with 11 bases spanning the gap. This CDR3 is CSARDPEWYQETQYF. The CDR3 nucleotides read TGCAGTGCTAGAGATCCAGAGTGGTACCAAGAGACCCAGTACTTC.

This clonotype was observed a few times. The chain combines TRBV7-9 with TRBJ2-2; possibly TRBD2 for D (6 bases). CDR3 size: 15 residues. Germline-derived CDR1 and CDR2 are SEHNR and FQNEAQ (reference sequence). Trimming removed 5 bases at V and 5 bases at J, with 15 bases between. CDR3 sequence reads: CASSQGAGLTGELFF. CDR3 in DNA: TGTGCCAGCAGCCAAGGCGCGGGACTTACCGGGGAGCTGTTTTTT.

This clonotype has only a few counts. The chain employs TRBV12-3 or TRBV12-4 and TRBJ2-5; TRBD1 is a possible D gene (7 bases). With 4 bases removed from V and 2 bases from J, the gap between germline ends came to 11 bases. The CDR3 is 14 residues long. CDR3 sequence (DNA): TGTGCCAGCAGTTCGGGGGACAGACAAGAGACCCAGTACTTC. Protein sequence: CASSSGDRQETQYF.

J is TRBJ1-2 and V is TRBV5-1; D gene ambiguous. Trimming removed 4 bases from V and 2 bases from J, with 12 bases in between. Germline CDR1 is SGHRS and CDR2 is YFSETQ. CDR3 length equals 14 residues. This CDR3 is CASSASTENYGYTF. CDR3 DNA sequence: TGCGCCAGCAGCGCCTCGACCGAGAACTATGGCTACACCTTC. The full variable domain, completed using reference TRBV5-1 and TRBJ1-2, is KAGVTQTPRYLIKTRGQQVTLSCSPISGHRSVSWYQQTPGQGLQFLFEYFSETQRNKGNFPGRFSGRQFSNSRSEMNVSTLELGDSALYLCASSASTENYGYTFGSGTRLTVV.

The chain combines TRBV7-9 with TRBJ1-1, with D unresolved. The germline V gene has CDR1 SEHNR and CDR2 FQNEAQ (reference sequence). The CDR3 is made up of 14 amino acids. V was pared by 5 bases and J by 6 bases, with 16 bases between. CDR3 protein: CASSPHSGPPEAFF. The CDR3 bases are TGTGCCAGCAGCCCCCACTCCGGTCCCCCTGAAGCTTTCTTT.

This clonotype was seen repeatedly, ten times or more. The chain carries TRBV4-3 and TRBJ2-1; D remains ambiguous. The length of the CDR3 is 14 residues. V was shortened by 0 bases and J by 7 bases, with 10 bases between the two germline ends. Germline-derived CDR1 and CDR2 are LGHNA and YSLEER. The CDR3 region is CASSQDLKANEQFF. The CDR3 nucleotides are TGCGCCAGCAGCCAAGATCTTAAGGCAAATGAGCAGTTCTTC.

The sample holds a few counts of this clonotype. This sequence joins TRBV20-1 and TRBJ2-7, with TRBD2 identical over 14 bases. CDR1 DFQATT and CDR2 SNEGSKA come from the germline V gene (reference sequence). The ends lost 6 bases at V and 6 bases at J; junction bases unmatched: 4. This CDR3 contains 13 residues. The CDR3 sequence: CSAGTSGSFEQYF. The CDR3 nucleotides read TGCAGTGCCGGGACTAGCGGGAGTTTCGAGCAGTACTTC.

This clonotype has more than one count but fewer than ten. The CDR3 sequence is CSAQRMDRGDEQYF. CDR3 DNA sequence: TGCAGTGCCCAGCGGATGGACAGGGGCGACGAGCAGTACTTC. The gene calls are TRBV20-1 and TRBJ2-7, with 9 bases matching TRBD1. V gave up 6 bases and J gave up 5 bases; unmatched junction bases: 11. CDR3 length: 14 amino acids. The germline CDR1 and CDR2 sequences are DFQATT and SNEGSKA (reference sequence).

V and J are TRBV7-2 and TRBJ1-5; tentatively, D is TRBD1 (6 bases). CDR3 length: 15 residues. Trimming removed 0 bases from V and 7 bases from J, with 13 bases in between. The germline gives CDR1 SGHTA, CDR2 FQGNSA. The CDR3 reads CASSLALQGYQPQHF. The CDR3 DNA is TGTGCCAGCAGCTTAGCCTTGCAGGGGTACCAGCCCCAGCATTTT.

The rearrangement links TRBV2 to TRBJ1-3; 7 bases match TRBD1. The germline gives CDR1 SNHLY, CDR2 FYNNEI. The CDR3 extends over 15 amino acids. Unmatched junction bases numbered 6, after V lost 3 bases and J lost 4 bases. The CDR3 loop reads CASSDHRGGGNTIYF. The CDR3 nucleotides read TGTGCCAGCAGTGACCACAGGGGCGGAGGAAACACCATATATTTT.

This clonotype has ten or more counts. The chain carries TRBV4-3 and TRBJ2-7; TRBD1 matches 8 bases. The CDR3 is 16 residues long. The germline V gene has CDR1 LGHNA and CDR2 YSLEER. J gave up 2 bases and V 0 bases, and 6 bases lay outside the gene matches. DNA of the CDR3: TGCGCCAGCAGCCAAGATCACCAGGGGGCAACCTACGAGCAGTACTTC. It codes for CASSQDHQGATYEQYF.

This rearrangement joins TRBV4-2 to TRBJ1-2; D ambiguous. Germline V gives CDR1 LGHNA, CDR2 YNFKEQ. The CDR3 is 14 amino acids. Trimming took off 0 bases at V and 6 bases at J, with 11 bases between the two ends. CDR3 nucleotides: TGTGCCAGCAGCCAAGATGGCCTCTTCAATGGCTACACCTTC. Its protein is CASSQDGLFNGYTF.

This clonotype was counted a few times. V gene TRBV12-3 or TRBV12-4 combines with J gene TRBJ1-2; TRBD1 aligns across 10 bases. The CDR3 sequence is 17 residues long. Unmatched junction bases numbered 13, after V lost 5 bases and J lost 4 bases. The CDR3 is CASSASSGTGASYGYTF. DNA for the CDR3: TGTGCCAGCAGTGCCTCCTCCGGGACAGGGGCCAGCTATGGCTACACCTTC.